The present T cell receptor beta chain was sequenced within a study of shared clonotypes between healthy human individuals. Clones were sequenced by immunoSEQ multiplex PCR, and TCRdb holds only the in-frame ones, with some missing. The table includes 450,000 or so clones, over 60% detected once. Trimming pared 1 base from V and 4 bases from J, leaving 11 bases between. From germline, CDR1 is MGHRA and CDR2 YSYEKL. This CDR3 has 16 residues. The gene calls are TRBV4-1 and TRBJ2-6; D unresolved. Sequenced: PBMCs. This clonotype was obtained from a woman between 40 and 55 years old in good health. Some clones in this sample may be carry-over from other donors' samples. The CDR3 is CASSQGVGLGANVLTF. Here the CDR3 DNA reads TGCGCCAGCAGCCAAGGGGTGGGGTTAGGGGCCAACGTCCTGACTTTC.